The rows below give T cell receptor beta chains drawn from one sample of a study of T cells after yellow fever vaccination. A single record per CDR3 protein comes from TCRdb applying MiXCR to the 5' RACE reads. The sample holds 200,000 to 300,000 distinct CDR3 sequences, more than 3.5% seen once. The sample was PBMCs, taken 15 days after the yellow fever booster vaccination. These receptors were obtained from a man aged 18-30 years who received the YFV17D yellow fever vaccine. Each CDR3 is given without its conserved first and last residue. Expanded clones are given a class, and other clones once, few, many or no size at all.

j_call: TRBJ1-1
v_call: TRBV10-2
clone_size: many
cdr3_aa: ASNPGYEAF

j_call: TRBJ1-5
v_call: TRBV6-1
clone_size: many
cdr3_aa: ASSFKRGRGQPQH

j_call: TRBJ1-1
v_call: TRBV12-3/TRBV12-4
clone_size: many
cdr3_aa: ASSFDVEAF

j_call: TRBJ1-6
v_call: TRBV20-1
clone_size: many
cdr3_aa: SAPSVGQANSPLH

j_call: TRBJ2-4
v_call: TRBV5-1
clone_size: many
cdr3_aa: ASSSAGQTLSKNIQY

j_call: TRBJ2-2
v_call: TRBV7-8
clone_size: many
cdr3_aa: ASSLVIGELF

j_call: TRBJ1-3
v_call: TRBV27
clone_size: NA
cdr3_aa: ASSTGTGGLGNTIY

j_call: TRBJ2-1
v_call: TRBV2
clone_size: many
cdr3_aa: ASRGYTDEQF

j_call: TRBJ1-2
v_call: TRBV6-2/TRBV6-3
clone_size: many
cdr3_aa: ASRDPSTDYGYT

j_call: TRBJ2-5
v_call: TRBV20-1
clone_size: many
cdr3_aa: SATEAGTKTQY

j_call: TRBJ2-1
v_call: TRBV5-4
clone_size: NA
cdr3_aa: ASSLGVTGPKDEQF

j_call: TRBJ2-3
v_call: TRBV5-4
clone_size: few
cdr3_aa: ASSPGTSGGTITDTQY

j_call: TRBJ1-2
v_call: TRBV18
clone_size: many
cdr3_aa: ASSRQEIDGYT

j_call: TRBJ2-2
v_call: TRBV7-2
clone_size: many
cdr3_aa: ASEDGGRTGELF

j_call: TRBJ2-3
v_call: TRBV4-1
clone_size: many
cdr3_aa: ASSQELAGTDTQY

j_call: TRBJ2-3
v_call: TRBV7-2
clone_size: many
cdr3_aa: ASSRQGSSGDTQY

j_call: TRBJ1-2
v_call: TRBV5-4
clone_size: few
cdr3_aa: ASSLEGTGAYGYT

j_call: TRBJ1-6
v_call: TRBV28
clone_size: many
cdr3_aa: ASSLERTGDSPLH

j_call: TRBJ1-5
v_call: TRBV20-1
clone_size: many
cdr3_aa: SARALKRPISNQPQH

j_call: TRBJ2-3
v_call: TRBV7-3
clone_size: many
cdr3_aa: ASGGGGHIDTQY

j_call: TRBJ2-1
v_call: TRBV6-4
clone_size: many
cdr3_aa: ASRELAGDLEQF

j_call: TRBJ2-3
v_call: TRBV16
clone_size: many
cdr3_aa: ASSQNSYTDTQY

j_call: TRBJ2-7
v_call: TRBV7-9
clone_size: many
cdr3_aa: ASSLISRHPYEQY

j_call: TRBJ1-6
v_call: TRBV20-1
clone_size: many
cdr3_aa: SATGGRHNSPLH

j_call: TRBJ1-1
v_call: TRBV19
clone_size: many
cdr3_aa: ASSPGLSLNTEAF

j_call: TRBJ2-3
v_call: TRBV5-4
clone_size: many
cdr3_aa: ASSLEDPFDTQY

j_call: TRBJ2-2
v_call: TRBV5-4
clone_size: few
cdr3_aa: ASGEAAGGSGTGELF

j_call: TRBJ2-1
v_call: TRBV5-6
clone_size: many
cdr3_aa: ASSLDGLVQNEQF

j_call: TRBJ1-5
v_call: TRBV3-1
clone_size: few
cdr3_aa: ASSPQSGAQPQH

j_call: TRBJ2-1
v_call: TRBV4-3
clone_size: many
cdr3_aa: ASSPRLAGGDEQF

j_call: TRBJ2-5
v_call: TRBV20-1
clone_size: many
cdr3_aa: SARFTGYETQY

j_call: TRBJ2-3
v_call: TRBV20-1
clone_size: many
cdr3_aa: SARGPAGRLGTQY

j_call: TRBJ1-5
v_call: TRBV28
clone_size: many
cdr3_aa: ASSLRDSNQPQH

j_call: TRBJ2-3
v_call: TRBV7-2
clone_size: many
cdr3_aa: ASSSRDSRTDTQY

j_call: TRBJ2-1
v_call: TRBV12-3/TRBV12-4
clone_size: many
cdr3_aa: ASSPGGSSSYNEQF

j_call: TRBJ2-7
v_call: TRBV27
clone_size: many
cdr3_aa: ASSRQGQPYYEQY

j_call: TRBJ2-3
v_call: TRBV20-1
clone_size: many
cdr3_aa: SASGGPAGVPTDTQY

j_call: TRBJ2-3
v_call: TRBV24-1
clone_size: NA
cdr3_aa: ATSDYLADTQY

j_call: TRBJ1-5
v_call: TRBV19
clone_size: many
cdr3_aa: ASGTGRSNQPQH

j_call: TRBJ1-1
v_call: TRBV6-2/TRBV6-3
clone_size: many
cdr3_aa: ASSYFLTGRYVTEAF

j_call: TRBJ2-3
v_call: TRBV7-2
clone_size: many
cdr3_aa: ASSLPARGGTDTQY

j_call: TRBJ2-1
v_call: TRBV12-3/TRBV12-4
clone_size: many
cdr3_aa: ASTPRASGLSYNEQF

j_call: TRBJ1-1
v_call: TRBV5-4
clone_size: many
cdr3_aa: ASSLEPRGTEAF

j_call: TRBJ1-2
v_call: TRBV20-1
clone_size: many
cdr3_aa: SARDGGASGYT

j_call: TRBJ2-3
v_call: TRBV7-2
clone_size: many
cdr3_aa: ASSLVGGPQNTDTQY

j_call: TRBJ2-5
v_call: TRBV18
clone_size: many
cdr3_aa: ASSPIDGRETQY

j_call: TRBJ2-5
v_call: TRBV6-6
clone_size: many
cdr3_aa: ASSPHSRGTQETQY

j_call: TRBJ2-5
v_call: TRBV7-2
clone_size: many
cdr3_aa: ASSLMPLRETQY

j_call: TRBJ2-1
v_call: TRBV5-1
clone_size: many
cdr3_aa: ASSRDRSTEQF

j_call: TRBJ1-1
v_call: TRBV6-6
clone_size: many
cdr3_aa: ASSYSGVTEAF

j_call: TRBJ1-5
v_call: TRBV4-1
clone_size: many
cdr3_aa: ASSQGRQGRQPQH

j_call: TRBJ1-3
v_call: TRBV6-5
clone_size: many
cdr3_aa: ASSYMGSGNTIY

j_call: TRBJ2-3
v_call: TRBV6-5
clone_size: many
cdr3_aa: ASSYGGFTDTQY

j_call: TRBJ1-2
v_call: TRBV20-1
clone_size: many
cdr3_aa: SAIDPVAGYT

j_call: TRBJ2-3
v_call: TRBV4-2
clone_size: many
cdr3_aa: ASSPSGYSRTDTQY

j_call: TRBJ1-2
v_call: TRBV6-1
clone_size: many
cdr3_aa: ASSAQGVDGYT

j_call: TRBJ1-6
v_call: TRBV5-1
clone_size: many
cdr3_aa: ASSLEQGAINNSPLH

j_call: TRBJ1-2
v_call: TRBV2
clone_size: many
cdr3_aa: ASRRTQAPYGYT